One and the same sample provided the 3 T cell receptor beta chains below, sequenced in a study of early T cells in non-severe SARS-CoV-2 infection. TCRdb called the 5' RACE reads again in MiXCR, with one record for every CDR3 protein. This sample has around 76,000 distinct CDR3 sequences, with around 11% found just once. The sequencing sample was made of whole blood. The receptors derive from an adult who was a healthcare worker with PCR-confirmed SARS-CoV-2 infection or an uninfected control (not recorded which).

This clonotype was seen a few times. The CDR3 region is CSARARGGSLEKLFF. In nucleotides, the CDR3 is TGCAGTGCTAGAGCCCGGGGGGGGTCTTTGGAAAAACTGTTTTTT. The J gene is TRBJ1-4, the V gene TRBV20-1; D might be TRBD1 (5 bases). The germline V gene encodes CDR1 DFQATT and CDR2 SNEGSKA (reference sequence). The CDR3 has 15 amino acids. Trimming stripped 1 base from V and 8 bases from J, with 17 bases between.

The V gene is TRBV11-2, the J gene TRBJ2-2; a possible D gene is TRBD2 (5 bases). The length of the CDR3 is 18 residues. In germline, CDR1 is SGHAT, CDR2 FQNNGV. The V end lost 3 bases, the J end lost 2 bases, and 19 bases lay between the germline ends. The CDR3 sequence is CASSFPMTGKENTGELFF. The CDR3 region has the DNA TGTGCCAGCAGCTTTCCCATGACGGGGAAGGAAAACACCGGGGAGCTGTTTTTT.

The chain joins TRBV5-6 to TRBJ1-1; 9 nucleotides agree with TRBD1. In germline, CDR1 is SGHDT, CDR2 YYEEEE. CDR3 size: 14 residues. With 2 bases clipped from V and 2 bases from J, the junction kept 1 base outside the gene matches. CDR3 loop: CASSFTGGNTEAFF. DNA of the CDR3: TGTGCCAGCAGCTTTACAGGGGGCAACACTGAAGCTTTCTTT.